This T cell receptor beta chain comes out of a study of blood T cell repertoires in COVID-19. Looking at the study overall: Italy, Spain and the United States were the sources of the convalescent and acute COVID-19 samples.

Clones were read by immunoSEQ multiplex PCR, and TCRdb kept only the in-frame ones, dropping some. The sample has over 50,000 clones, about 86% seen once. The source material was peripheral blood. This receptor was obtained from an older man with active COVID-19.

The CDR3 sequence: CASSTLGTGGGEQYF. The CDR3 region has the DNA TGTGCCAGCAGTACCCTCGGGACAGGGGGGGGCGAGCAGTACTTC. The V call is TRBV6-5, the J call TRBJ2-7, with 11 nucleotides matching TRBD1. CDR1 and CDR2 (germline): MNHEY, SVGAGI. The ends lost 5 bases at V and 6 bases at J; junction bases unmatched: 9. The CDR3 runs 15 residues.